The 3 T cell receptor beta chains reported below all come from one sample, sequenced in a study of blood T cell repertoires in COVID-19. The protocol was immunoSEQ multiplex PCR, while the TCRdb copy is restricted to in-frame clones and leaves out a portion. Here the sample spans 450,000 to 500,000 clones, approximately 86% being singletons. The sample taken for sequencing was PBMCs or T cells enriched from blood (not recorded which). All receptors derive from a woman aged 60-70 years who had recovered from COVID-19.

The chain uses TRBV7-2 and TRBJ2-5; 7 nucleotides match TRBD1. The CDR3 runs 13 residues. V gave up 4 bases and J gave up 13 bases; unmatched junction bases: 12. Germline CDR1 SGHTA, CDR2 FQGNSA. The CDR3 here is CASSSSWGRGWYF. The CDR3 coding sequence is TGTGCCAGCAGCTCCTCTTGGGGCAGGGGGTGGTACTTC.

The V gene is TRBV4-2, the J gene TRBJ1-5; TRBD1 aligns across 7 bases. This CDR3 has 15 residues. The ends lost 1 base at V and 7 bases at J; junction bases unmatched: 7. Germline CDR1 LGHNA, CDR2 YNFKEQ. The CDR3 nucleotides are TGTGCCAGCAGCCAAGTTTATACAGGGGACCAGCCCCAGCATTTT. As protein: CASSQVYTGDQPQHF.

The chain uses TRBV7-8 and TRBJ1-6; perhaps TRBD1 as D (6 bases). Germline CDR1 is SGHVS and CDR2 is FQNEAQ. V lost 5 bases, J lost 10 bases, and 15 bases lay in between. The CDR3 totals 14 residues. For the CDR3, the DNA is TGTGCCAGCAGCACTACGACCAGGGGATCACCCCTCCACTTT. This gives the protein CASSTTTRGSPLHF.